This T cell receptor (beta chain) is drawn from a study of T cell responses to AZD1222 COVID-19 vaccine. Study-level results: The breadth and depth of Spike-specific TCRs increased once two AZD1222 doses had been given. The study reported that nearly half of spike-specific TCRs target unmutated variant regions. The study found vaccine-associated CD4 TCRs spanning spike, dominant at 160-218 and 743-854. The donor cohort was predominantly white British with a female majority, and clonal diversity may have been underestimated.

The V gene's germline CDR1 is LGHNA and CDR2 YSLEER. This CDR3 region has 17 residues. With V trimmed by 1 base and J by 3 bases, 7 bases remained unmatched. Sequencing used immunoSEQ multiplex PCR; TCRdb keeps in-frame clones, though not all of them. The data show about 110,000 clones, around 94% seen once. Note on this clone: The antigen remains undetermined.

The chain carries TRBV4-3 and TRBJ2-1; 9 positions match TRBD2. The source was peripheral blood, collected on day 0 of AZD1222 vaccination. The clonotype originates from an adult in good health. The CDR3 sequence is CASSQVLAGDLYNEQFF. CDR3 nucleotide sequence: TGCGCCAGCAGCCAAGTGTTAGCGGGGGACCTCTACAATGAGCAGTTCTTC.